What follows are 28 T cell receptor beta chains derived from one specimen sequenced in a study of blood T cell repertoires in COVID-19. Repertoires were generated with immunoSEQ multiplex PCR, while TCRdb's copy carries only in-frame clones and drops some. Of 95,000 to 150,000 clones in the sample, more than 70% were seen once. Sequenced material: peripheral blood. The source is a human donor in a cohort sampled during active COVID-19.

V gene TRBV19 combines with J gene TRBJ1-5; the D is unclear. Looked up from germline, CDR1 is LNHDA and CDR2 is SQIVND (reference sequence). The CDR3 contains 13 residues. V lost 10 bases, J lost 1 base, and 11 bases lay in between. The chain's CDR3 is CATEVGSNQPQHF. CDR3 in DNA: TGTGCCACGGAGGTGGGAAGCAATCAGCCCCAGCATTTT.

The chain carries TRBV6-6 and TRBJ2-7, with TRBD2 identical over 7 bases. The germline V gene encodes CDR1 MNHNY and CDR2 SVGAGI (reference sequence). The length of the CDR3 is 14 residues. Trimming removed 3 bases from V and 2 bases from J; junction bases left unmatched: 4. CDR3 bases: TGTGCCAGCAGTTATGCCGGGACTACCTACGAGCAGTACTTC. This gives the protein CASSYAGTTYEQYF.

This clone was counted a single time. This chain links TRBV28 with TRBJ1-6; possible D gene TRBD1, 6 bases. The CDR3 extends over 15 amino acids. Trimming removed 6 bases at V and 3 bases at J, with 12 bases between. Germline assignment: CDR1 MDHEN and CDR2 SYDVKM. The DNA of the CDR3 is TGTGCCAGCAGCACAAAGGGGGTCTATAATTCACCCCTCCACTTT. This translates into CASSTKGVYNSPLHF.

The chain links TRBV30 to TRBJ1-4, with 7 bases aligning to TRBD1. CDR3 length: 18 residues. The trim removed 2 bases at V and 0 bases at J, leaving 12 bases unmatched. CDR1 GTSNPN and CDR2 SVGIG come from the germline V gene (reference sequence). The CDR3 DNA is TGTGCCTGGAGTACGGACAGGAAACTTTTTGCAACTAATGAAAAACTGTTTTTT. Translated: CAWSTDRKLFATNEKLFF. Based on the CDR3 plus reference TRBV30 and TRBJ1-4, the full variable domain is SQTIHQWPATLVQPVGSPLSLECTVEGTSNPNLYWYRQAAGRGLQLLFYSVGIGQISSEVPQNLSASRPQDRQFILSSKKLLLSDSGFYLCAWSTDRKLFATNEKLFFGSGTQLSVL.

This chain uses TRBV13 with TRBJ2-1; D perhaps matches TRBD2 (6 bases). The germline gives CDR1 PRHDT, CDR2 FYEKMQ (reference sequence). The CDR3 is made up of 16 amino acids. V dropped 5 bases and J dropped 6 bases, with 20 bases sitting between them. The CDR3 is CASSPIVGGSLNEQFF. DNA of the CDR3: TGTGCCAGCAGCCCGATCGTTGGAGGGTCCCTCAATGAGCAGTTCTTC.

This clone was detected once. The chain combines TRBV24-1 with TRBJ1-4; D is uncertain. CDR1 is KGHDR, CDR2 SFDVKD, per germline. V shed 4 bases and J shed 1 base, with 3 bases lying between them. This CDR3 has 13 residues. Here the CDR3 reads CATSDRTNEKLFF. CDR3 DNA sequence: TGTGCCACCAGTGACCGAACTAATGAAAAACTGTTTTTT.

The V and J genes are TRBV9 and TRBJ1-2; TRBD1 agrees at 7 bases. J lost 2 bases, V lost 3 bases, and 7 bases had no gene match. The CDR3 runs 15 residues. CDR1 is SGDLS and CDR2 is YYNGEE in the germline V gene. Written as DNA, the CDR3 is TGTGCCAGCAGCGGGGAGACAGGGAGGAACTATGGCTACACCTTC. This sequence encodes CASSGETGRNYGYTF.

This clone was seen just once. This chain uses TRBV6-5 with TRBJ2-7; TRBD1 aligns across 7 bases. Germline V lookup: CDR1 MNHEY, CDR2 SVGAGI. Trimming cost V 5 bases and J 2 bases; bases outside gene matches: 9. CDR3 length: 15 amino acids. The CDR3 here is CASSRPTGQPYEQYF. Here the CDR3 DNA reads TGTGCCAGCAGTCGCCCCACGGGACAGCCCTACGAGCAGTACTTC.

J is TRBJ2-7 and V is TRBV12-3 or TRBV12-4; TRBD2 aligns across 10 bases. CDR3 length: 13 amino acids. V was pared by 7 bases and J by 5 bases, with 5 bases of the junction left unmatched. The CDR3 here is CASKREGLNEQYF. DNA for the CDR3: TGTGCCAGCAAGCGGGAGGGCCTGAACGAGCAGTACTTC.

This clone is a singleton in its sample. The J gene is TRBJ1-4, the V gene TRBV5-1; D is perhaps TRBD1 (6 bases). The CDR3 has 14 amino acids. Germline loops: CDR1 SGHRS, CDR2 YFSETQ. Trimming took off 0 bases at V and 8 bases at J, with 11 bases between the two ends. CDR3 region: CASSLDRVGEKLFF. The CDR3 bases are TGCGCCAGCAGCTTGGACAGGGTGGGGGAAAAACTGTTTTTT.

This chain uses TRBV5-1 with TRBJ2-7, with D perhaps TRBD2 (6 bases). V lost 0 bases and J 7 bases, leaving 14 bases between the germline ends. The CDR3 is made up of 14 amino acids. Germline V gives CDR1 SGHRS, CDR2 YFSETQ. CDR3 loop: CASSLATGVREQYF. The CDR3 coding sequence is TGCGCCAGCAGCTTGGCCACGGGAGTCCGGGAGCAGTACTTC.

The chain combines TRBV9 with TRBJ1-2; TRBD1 is a possible D gene (5 bases). Germline V gene data show CDR1 as SGDLS and CDR2 as YYNGEE. The V and J ends lost 3 bases and 7 bases respectively, with 13 bases between them. This CDR3 spans 13 amino acids. CDR3 sequence (DNA): TGTGCCAGCAGCGGGCGGGGCGGCGGTGGCTACACCTTC. Translating gives CASSGRGGGGYTF.

This sequence joins TRBV24-1 and TRBJ1-2; 9 positions match TRBD1. Germline V CDR1 and CDR2: KGHDR, SFDVKD. There are 13 residues in the CDR3. With V trimmed by 6 bases and J by 6 bases, 4 bases remained unmatched. CDR3 residues: CATSSQGADGYTF. The CDR3 region has the DNA TGTGCCACCAGTTCACAGGGGGCCGATGGCTACACCTTC.

This chain connects TRBV29-1 to TRBJ1-1; 11 bases agree with TRBD1. This CDR3 comprises 16 residues. Losses at the gene ends were 7 bases for V and 0 bases for J; bases not matched to a gene: 10. CDR1 SQVTM and CDR2 ANQGSEA come from the germline V gene. The CDR3 region is CSARGTGGMVNTEAFF. The CDR3 nucleotides read TGCAGCGCTCGTGGGACAGGGGGTATGGTGAACACTGAAGCTTTCTTT.

The chain carries TRBV9 and TRBJ2-5; D gene ambiguous. Germline CDR1 and CDR2: SGDLS and YYNGEE. The ends were cut back, 4 bases at V and 4 bases at J, with 23 bases in the middle. This CDR3 has 17 amino acids. CDR3 sequence reads: CASSPPHPGEVGETQYF. DNA for the CDR3: TGTGCCAGCAGCCCCCCCCATCCGGGTGAGGTCGGAGAGACCCAGTACTTC. The whole variable domain, filled in from reference TRBV9 and TRBJ2-5, reads DSGVTQTPKHLITATGQRVTLRCSPRSGDLSVYWYQQSLDQGLQFLIQYYNGEERAKGNILERFSAQQFPDLHSELNLSSLELGDSALYFCASSPPHPGEVGETQYFGPGTRLLVL.

This chain connects TRBV10-3 to TRBJ2-7, with D possibly being TRBD1 (6 bases). The V gene lost 6 bases and the J gene lost 0 bases, with 15 bases spanning the gap. The CDR3 covers 15 residues. Germline lookup yields CDR1 ENHRY and CDR2 SYGVKD. The CDR3 DNA reads as TGTGCCATCAGCAACAGGGTTCCCAGCTCCTACGAGCAGTACTTC. Protein product: CAISNRVPSSYEQYF.

CDR3 DNA sequence: TGTGCCTGGAGTGTAGGTACTGGAGATCATGGCTACACCTTC. Translation: CAWSVGTGDHGYTF. The gene calls are TRBV30 and TRBJ1-2; D not certain. From germline, CDR1 is GTSNPN and CDR2 SVGIG (reference sequence). This CDR3 region has 14 residues. V shed 0 bases and J shed 6 bases, with 14 bases lying between them.

The gene calls are TRBV6-5 and TRBJ2-7; tentative D call: TRBD2 (6 bases). The CDR3 covers 13 residues. V shed 5 bases and J shed 5 bases, with 13 bases lying between them. Germline loops: CDR1 MNHEY, CDR2 SVGAGI. The CDR3 loop is CASSRGRRDEQYF. As DNA, the CDR3 is TGTGCCAGCAGTCGAGGTAGGAGGGACGAGCAGTACTTC.

This rearrangement joins TRBV11-3 to TRBJ1-1; 8 bases are a match to TRBD1. CDR3 length: 15 amino acids. The germline V gene has CDR1 SGHNT and CDR2 YENEEA. The V gene end was trimmed by 4 bases and the J gene end by 2 bases; junction bases not matched to a gene: 6. CDR3: CASSSRQGTNTEAFF. The DNA of the CDR3 is TGTGCCAGCAGCTCCAGACAGGGGACTAACACTGAAGCTTTCTTT.

V and J are TRBV29-1 and TRBJ2-1; 11 bases agree with TRBD2. Germline V gene sequence: CDR1 SQVTM, CDR2 ANQGSEA. The CDR3 loop spans 13 amino acids. V was clipped by 7 bases and J by 3 bases; unmatched bases: 2. CDR3 loop: CSAGLADYNEQFF. The DNA of the CDR3 is TGCAGCGCGGGACTAGCGGACTACAATGAGCAGTTCTTC.

CDR3 DNA: TGCGCCAGCAGCCCCGGAGGGACACTAGCGGACAATGAGCAGTTCTTC. It codes for CASSPGGTLADNEQFF. The V and J genes are TRBV4-1 and TRBJ2-1, with 8 bases identical to TRBD2. The CDR3 runs to 16 residues. Trimming cost V 4 bases and J 5 bases; bases outside gene matches: 10. CDR1 and CDR2 from the germline V gene are MGHRA and YSYEKL.

The CDR3 DNA reads as TGTGCCTGGAGTGTACGGGACAGGGGGGTCTACGAGCAGTACTTC. Translated, it gives CAWSVRDRGVYEQYF. This chain connects TRBV30 to TRBJ2-7, with 11 bases matching TRBD1. The CDR3 is 15 amino acids. Germline V lookup: CDR1 GTSNPN, CDR2 SVGIG (reference sequence). V gave up 0 bases and J gave up 3 bases; unmatched junction bases: 4.

The V gene is TRBV15, the J gene TRBJ1-3, with D unresolved. Germline V lookup: CDR1 LNHNV, CDR2 YYDKDF (reference sequence). Trimming cost V 0 bases and J 4 bases, with 13 bases left between them. The CDR3 runs to 16 residues. The CDR3 nucleotides are TGTGCCACCAGCAGAGATATGGGAGTAGAGGGAAACACCATATATTTT. It is translated as CATSRDMGVEGNTIYF.

The CDR3 DNA reads as TGTGCCAGCAGCCCCTCACGAGGGTTCGGGGAAGCTTTCTTT. This encodes CASSPSRGFGEAFF. This chain uses TRBV7-9 with TRBJ1-1; D not resolved. Looked up from germline, CDR1 is SEHNR and CDR2 is FQNEAQ (reference sequence). The CDR3 is 14 residues long. The V end was cut by 5 bases, the J end by 8 bases, with 18 bases between.

This clone was picked up one time. J is TRBJ1-2 and V is TRBV5-6; tentatively, D is TRBD1 (6 bases). V lost 0 bases and J 2 bases, leaving 14 bases between the germline ends. Germline V gene lookup returns CDR1 SGHDT and CDR2 YYEEEE. The CDR3 has 16 amino acids. This chain's CDR3 is CASSLGLGALNYGYTF. The CDR3 DNA sequence: TGTGCCAGCAGCTTGGGTTTGGGGGCCCTGAACTATGGCTACACCTTC.

The J gene is TRBJ1-5, the V gene TRBV19; tentatively, D is TRBD1 (5 bases). This CDR3 spans 13 amino acids. V was cut by 5 bases and J by 3 bases, with 8 bases left in between. Germline V gene data show CDR1 as LNHDA and CDR2 as SQIVND (reference sequence). The CDR3 protein is CASSSGFNQPQHF. For the CDR3, the DNA is TGTGCCAGTAGTTCAGGGTTCAATCAGCCCCAGCATTTT.

The chain couples TRBV19 to TRBJ1-1, with a possible D match to TRBD1 (5 bases). This CDR3 region has 15 residues. V lost 3 bases and J 1 base, leaving 12 bases between the germline ends. Germline values: CDR1 LNHDA, CDR2 SQIVND (reference sequence). CDR3 region: CASSIRGSWNTEAFF. For the CDR3, the DNA is TGTGCCAGTAGTATTAGGGGCTCATGGAACACTGAAGCTTTCTTT.

This chain joins TRBV24-1 and TRBJ2-3; possible D gene TRBD2, 5 bases. Germline values: CDR1 KGHDR, CDR2 SFDVKD. The CDR3 length is 15 residues. The germline V and J ends were trimmed by 3 bases and 0 bases, with 9 bases remaining between them. CDR3 DNA: TGTGCCACCAGTGATACTAGAGATAGCACAGATACGCAGTATTTT. It specifies CATSDTRDSTDTQYF.